What follows are 30 T cell receptor beta chains derived from one specimen sequenced in a study of T cell changes during pregnancy in multiple sclerosis. Profiled with immunoSEQ multiplex PCR; TCRdb holds only in-frame clones, not every one. This sample has some 19,000 clones, with roughly 88% found just once. Sequencing used CD8+ T cells from peripheral blood mononuclear cells, obtained after pregnancy. The receptor set was obtained from a female donor in good health, enrolled as a control in a pregnancy study.

The rearrangement links TRBV9 to TRBJ2-7, with D perhaps matching TRBD1 (5 bases). This CDR3 is 15 amino acids long. CDR1 and CDR2 (germline): SGDLS, YYNGEE. The V end was cut by 4 bases, the J end by 0 bases, with 14 bases between. In DNA form, the CDR3 reads TGTGCCAGCAGCCCAGACAGTTCCCCCTCCTACGAGCAGTACTTC. Protein sequence: CASSPDSSPSYEQYF.

The CDR3 bases are TGTGCCATCAGTGAGTCCGAAGGGGGCGCGGATGAGCAGTTCTTC. It specifies CAISESEGGADEQFF. V usage is TRBV10-3 and J usage is TRBJ2-1; TRBD1 matches at 7 bases. Germline trimming cut 0 bases from V and 8 bases from J; bases unmatched to any gene: 7. The CDR3 spans 15 residues. Germline CDR1 is ENHRY and CDR2 is SYGVKD.

The chain has TRBV27 and TRBJ2-7; D remains unclear. Germline loops: CDR1 MNHEY, CDR2 SMNVEV (reference sequence). The CDR3 sequence is 13 residues long. The V end lost 6 bases, the J end lost 3 bases, and 12 bases lay between the germline ends. This CDR3 is CASRDFLYYEQYF. The CDR3 DNA reads as TGTGCCAGCAGAGACTTCCTTTACTACGAGCAGTACTTC.

V usage is TRBV7-9 and J usage is TRBJ2-1, with D possibly being TRBD2 (5 bases). Germline loops: CDR1 SEHNR, CDR2 FQNEAQ (reference sequence). The ends were cut back, 7 bases at V and 3 bases at J, with 10 bases in the middle. This CDR3 spans 13 amino acids. As DNA, the CDR3 is TGTGCCAGCAACATTGAGGGCTACAATGAGCAGTTCTTC. It translates to CASNIEGYNEQFF.

The gene calls are TRBV7-7 and TRBJ2-7, with 8 positions matching TRBD1. Germline V CDR1 and CDR2: SSHAT, FNYEAQ (reference sequence). With V trimmed by 5 bases and J by 4 bases, 7 bases remained unmatched. The CDR3 covers 14 residues. In DNA form, the CDR3 reads TGTGCCAGCAGCCAAGGACAGGGTTTGTACGAGCAGTACTTC. Translation: CASSQGQGLYEQYF.

The chain is built from TRBV5-5 and TRBJ2-7; 7 bases match TRBD1. The CDR3 length is 13 residues. Unmatched junction bases numbered 3, after V lost 4 bases and J lost 2 bases. Germline values: CDR1 SGHKS, CDR2 YYEKEE (reference sequence). CDR3 sequence (DNA): TGTGCCAGCAGCATAGGGACAGCCTACGAGCAGTACTTC. This sequence encodes CASSIGTAYEQYF.

This clone was picked up a small number of times. The CDR3 nucleotides read TGTGCCTGGACGGGGATGAACACTGAAGCTTTCTTT. The encoded protein is CAWTGMNTEAFF. The chain employs TRBV30 and TRBJ1-1; D is ambiguous. Germline CDR1 and CDR2: GTSNPN and SVGIG (reference sequence). The CDR3 has 12 residues. Trimming cost V 4 bases and J 0 bases, with 6 bases left between them.

The chain joins TRBV4-3 to TRBJ1-5; D is possibly TRBD1 (5 bases). The germline gives CDR1 LGHNA, CDR2 YSLEER. V was trimmed by 1 base and J by 6 bases, leaving 28 bases between them. The CDR3 is made up of 20 amino acids. Here the CDR3 reads CASSQAYLFRPGEGGQPQHF. CDR3 DNA sequence: TGCGCCAGCAGCCAAGCGTATCTCTTTCGGCCGGGGGAAGGAGGTCAGCCCCAGCATTTT.

The chain joins TRBV11-3 to TRBJ2-7; perhaps TRBD2 as D (5 bases). V lost 2 bases and J lost 3, with 8 bases in between. This CDR3 contains 13 residues. CDR1 is SGHNT, CDR2 YENEEA, per germline. The CDR3 sequence is CASSLTGIYEQYF. DNA of the CDR3: TGTGCCAGCAGCTTAACGGGGATCTACGAGCAGTACTTC.

The CDR3: CASKTGNTEAFF. The DNA for the CDR3 is TGTGCCAGTAAAACAGGGAACACTGAAGCTTTCTTT. The chain links TRBV19 to TRBJ1-1; the D gene is possibly TRBD1 (5 bases). CDR1 is LNHDA and CDR2 is SQIVND in the germline V gene (reference sequence). The CDR3 totals 12 residues. V gave up 7 bases and J gave up 1 base, with 7 bases separating them. Full variable domain (missing parts from reference TRBV19 and TRBJ1-1): DGGITQSPKYLFRKEGQNVTLSCEQNLNHDAMYWYRQDPGQGLRLIYYSQIVNDFQKGDIAEGYSVSREKKESFPLTVTSAQKNPTAFYLCASKTGNTEAFFGQGTRLTVV.

The gene calls are TRBV19 and TRBJ1-1; TRBD1 aligns across 7 bases. Germline V CDR1 and CDR2: LNHDA, SQIVND (reference sequence). V lost 7 bases to trimming and J lost 0 bases; unmatched junction nucleotides: 5. This CDR3 has 14 amino acids. CDR3 nucleotide sequence: TGTGCCAGTATCCTCAGGGGGATGAACACTGAAGCTTTCTTT. Translating gives CASILRGMNTEAFF.

The V and J genes are TRBV11-3 and TRBJ2-1, with TRBD2 identical over 7 bases. This CDR3 has 17 amino acids. In germline, CDR1 is SGHNT, CDR2 YENEEA. V lost 5 bases, J lost 0 bases, and 10 bases stayed unmatched. This CDR3 reads CASSPDLRGSSYNEQFF. The CDR3 nucleotides read TGTGCCAGCAGCCCGGACCTGCGGGGGAGCTCCTACAATGAGCAGTTCTTC.

The count of this clone is one. V is TRBV9 and J is TRBJ2-2, with D possibly being TRBD1 (5 bases). This CDR3 is built from 15 residues. V dropped 3 bases and J dropped 0 bases, with 9 bases sitting between them. From germline, CDR1 is SGDLS and CDR2 YYNGEE. The CDR3 reads CASSGDRANTGELFF. CDR3 DNA sequence: TGTGCCAGCAGCGGCGACAGAGCGAACACCGGGGAGCTGTTTTTT.

The rearrangement joins TRBV7-2 to TRBJ2-5, with 12 bases lining up with TRBD2. V lost 4 bases to trimming and J lost 0 bases; unmatched junction nucleotides: 6. The CDR3 loop spans 17 amino acids. Germline V gene data show CDR1 as SGHTA and CDR2 as FQGNSA. CDR3 in amino acids: CASSYGLAGINQETQYF. CDR3 nucleotides: TGTGCCAGCAGCTACGGACTAGCGGGGATTAACCAAGAGACCCAGTACTTC.

The chain links TRBV7-9 to TRBJ2-1; D is ambiguous. The CDR3 loop spans 14 amino acids. In germline, CDR1 is SEHNR, CDR2 FQNEAQ (reference sequence). Trimming took 5 bases from V and 4 from J, leaving 12 bases between them. The CDR3 reads CASSQGPAYNEQFF. The CDR3 region has the DNA TGTGCCAGCAGCCAAGGTCCAGCGTACAATGAGCAGTTCTTC.

The J gene is TRBJ1-5, the V gene TRBV19; D is undetermined. V lost 3 bases to trimming and J lost 3 bases, with 6 bases between them. The CDR3 spans 13 residues. Per germline, CDR1 LNHDA and CDR2 SQIVND (reference sequence). The CDR3 is CASSINFNQPQHF. DNA of the CDR3: TGTGCCAGTAGTATCAATTTCAATCAGCCCCAGCATTTT.

This clone showed up just once. V gene TRBV11-2 combines with J gene TRBJ2-7; 7 bases map to TRBD1. Germline CDR1 is SGHAT and CDR2 is FQNNGV. V gave up 3 bases and J gave up 2 bases; unmatched junction bases: 10. The CDR3 has 16 residues. The CDR3: CASSFYPDRDPYEQYF. The CDR3 DNA reads as TGTGCCAGCAGCTTCTACCCCGACAGGGACCCCTACGAGCAGTACTTC.

The chain recombines TRBV7-9 with TRBJ2-7, with 7 bases identical to TRBD2. Trimming removed 0 bases from V and 7 bases from J; junction bases left unmatched: 12. The CDR3 length is 16 residues. Germline lookup yields CDR1 SEHNR and CDR2 FQNEAQ (reference sequence). CDR3 amino acids: CASSLALLGGLGEQYF. The DNA of the CDR3 is TGTGCCAGCAGCTTAGCGCTTCTCGGGGGGTTAGGAGAGCAGTACTTC.

This clone was observed a handful of times. The rearrangement uses TRBV7-9 and TRBJ2-2, with D possibly being TRBD1 (5 bases). The CDR3 runs to 13 residues. Per the germline V gene, CDR1 is SEHNR and CDR2 is FQNEAQ (reference sequence). The CDR3 nucleotides read TGTGCATTAGGGGTTTCGAACACCGGGGAGCTGTTTTTT. Translated: CALGVSNTGELFF. The complete variable domain, with remaining parts taken from reference TRBV7-9 and TRBJ2-2, reads DTGVSQNPRHKITKRGQNVTFRCDPISEHNRLYWYRQTLGQGPEFLTYFQNEAQLEKSRLLSDRFSAERPKGSFSTLEIQRTEQGDSAMYLCALGVSNTGELFFGEGSRLTVL.

In this sample, this clone turned up once. The rearrangement links TRBV29-1 to TRBJ1-1; no clear D. Trimming left V 2 bases short and J 1 base short, with 5 bases between. The germline CDR1 and CDR2 sequences are SQVTM and ANQGSEA. CDR3 size: 12 residues. CDR3 sequence reads: CSVESGNTEAFF. The CDR3 DNA sequence: TGCAGCGTTGAATCAGGGAACACTGAAGCTTTCTTT.

The J gene is TRBJ1-2, the V gene TRBV27; D is unclear. The CDR3 extends over 15 amino acids. Germline-derived CDR1 and CDR2 are MNHEY and SMNVEV (reference sequence). V lost 6 bases and J lost 2, with 16 bases in between. The CDR3 region has the DNA TGTGCCAGCAGACGGTACCTTACAGTGAACTATGGCTACACCTTC. Translating gives CASRRYLTVNYGYTF.

J is TRBJ1-5 and V is TRBV27; no firm D call. Trimming removed 6 bases from V and 4 bases from J, with 7 bases in between. The germline V gene has CDR1 MNHEY and CDR2 SMNVEV (reference sequence). This CDR3 has 12 amino acids. CDR3 amino acids: CASRSGNQPQHF. CDR3 bases: TGTGCCAGCAGGTCGGGGAATCAGCCCCAGCATTTT.

The J gene is TRBJ1-6, the V gene TRBV4-3; TRBD1 is a possible D gene (6 bases). This CDR3 is built from 15 residues. Germline V gene sequence: CDR1 LGHNA, CDR2 YSLEER. The V and J ends lost 0 bases and 5 bases respectively, with 8 bases between them. The DNA of the CDR3 is TGCGCCAGCAGCCAAGATTACAGGGATAATTCACCCCTCCACTTT. Translated: CASSQDYRDNSPLHF.

This sequence joins TRBV6-1 and TRBJ1-5, with D uncertain. The CDR3 totals 16 residues. V gave up 0 bases and J gave up 3 bases, with 12 bases separating them. Germline values: CDR1 MNHNS, CDR2 SASEGT. The chain's CDR3 is CASSEALQVSNQPQHF. The CDR3 DNA follows: TGTGCCAGCAGTGAAGCGCTTCAGGTCTCCAATCAGCCCCAGCATTTT.

This clone has a handful of counts. J is TRBJ2-1 and V is TRBV7-6, with a tentative D call TRBD2 (6 bases). This CDR3 spans 12 amino acids. Germline V gene sequence: CDR1 SGHVS, CDR2 FNYEAQ. Trimming took off 5 bases at V and 8 bases at J, with 10 bases between the two ends. As DNA, the CDR3 is TGTGCCAGCAGCCCGTGGGGGGATGAGCAGTTCTTC. This gives the protein CASSPWGDEQFF.

This clone occurred a few times. V is TRBV19 and J is TRBJ1-1; a weak D match, TRBD1 (5 bases). Trimming left V 5 bases short and J 7 bases short, with 17 bases between. From germline, CDR1 is LNHDA and CDR2 SQIVND (reference sequence). CDR3 length: 14 amino acids. CDR3 DNA sequence: TGTGCCAGTAGTGGTTATGGGACTGCAAGTGAAGCTTTCTTT. Amino acid sequence: CASSGYGTASEAFF.

The rearrangement uses TRBV4-3 and TRBJ1-1; D call uncertain. Trimming cost V 1 base and J 0 bases, with 12 bases left between them. CDR1 and CDR2 from the germline V gene are LGHNA and YSLEER. This CDR3 comprises 16 residues. The CDR3 spells CASSQARGYMNTEAFF. As DNA, the CDR3 is TGCGCCAGCAGCCAAGCCCGGGGTTACATGAACACTGAAGCTTTCTTT.

The J gene is TRBJ2-5, the V gene TRBV13; 12 bases are a match to TRBD2. V shed 6 bases, J shed 5 bases, and the junction held 7 bases outside the gene matches. CDR3 length: 15 residues. CDR1 and CDR2 from the germline V gene are PRHDT and FYEKMQ (reference sequence). CDR3 coding DNA: TGTGCCAGCAGTCCTAGCGGGGGGGCCGAGGAGACCCAGTACTTC. It is translated as CASSPSGGAEETQYF.

CDR3: CASGFGQTDTQYF. The CDR3 coding sequence is TGTGCTAGTGGTTTTGGACAGACAGATACGCAGTATTTT. The chain joins TRBV12-5 to TRBJ2-3, with a weak D call TRBD1 (6 bases). V was cut by 3 bases and J by 3 bases, with 7 bases left in between. The CDR3 is 13 residues long. From germline, CDR1 is LGHNT and CDR2 FRNRAP.

In its sample, this clone was seen a few times. This chain joins TRBV6-4 and TRBJ2-1; 8 bases agree with TRBD1. J lost 2 bases, V lost 3 bases, and 3 bases had no gene match. This CDR3 spans 15 amino acids. Germline values: CDR1 MRHNA, CDR2 SNTAGT. CDR3 nucleotide sequence: TGTGCCAGCAGTGAGCAGACAGGGGCCTACAATGAGCAGTTCTTC. As protein: CASSEQTGAYNEQFF.